This is a list of T cell receptor beta chains from one sample in a study of blood T cells in healthy people across ages. TCRdb reanalysed the 5' RACE reads using MiXCR and keeps one entry per CDR3 protein. This sample carries approximately 880,000 distinct CDR3 sequences, around 48% of them seen once, and the ten largest clones take under 15%. Sequenced input: blood. These receptors all stem from a man between 25 and 39 years old in good health. The CDR3 runs from the conserved cysteine through the conserved F or W. The D gene is left open where the match is weak. Clone size is not always given. Where it is, it says once, few, many or a class for expanded clones.

size: .; D: .; J: TRBJ1-2; V: TRBV3-1; DNA: TGTGCCAGCGGGAAAAACTATGGCTACACCTTC; CDR3: CASGKNYGYTF
size: .; D: TRBD1; J: TRBJ2-1; V: TRBV20-1; DNA: TGCAGTGCTAGTGGCCGACAGGGAGTGGGTCACAATGAGCAGTTCTTC; CDR3: CSASGRQGVGHNEQFF
size: few; D: .; J: TRBJ2-1; V: TRBV27; DNA: TGTGCCAGCAGTGCCCGGGCGGGAAAAGAAGGGTTCTTC; CDR3: CASSARAGKEGFF
size: .; D: TRBD1; J: TRBJ2-7; V: TRBV4-2; DNA: TGTGCCAGCAGCCAAGGACAGGGCCTATACGAGCAGTACTTC; CDR3: CASSQGQGLYEQYF
size: .; D: .; J: TRBJ2-2; V: TRBV7-9; DNA: TGTGCCAGCCCCCCCGGGGCTGCGAACACCGGGGAGCTGTTTTTT; CDR3: CASPPGAANTGELFF
size: few; D: .; J: TRBJ1-1; V: TRBV4-2; DNA: TGTGCCAGCAGCCAGGGGAGCAGGCTGAACACTGAAGCTTTCTTT; CDR3: CASSQGSRLNTEAFF
size: .; D: .; J: TRBJ2-1; V: TRBV20-1; DNA: TGCAGTGGGGAACTAGTCAGCTCCTACAATGAGCAGTTCTTC; CDR3: CSGELVSSYNEQFF
size: .; D: TRBD1; J: TRBJ1-2; V: TRBV4-1; DNA: TGCGCCAGCAGCCAAGATCAGGCAGGGGGAGGCTATGGCTACACCTTC; CDR3: CASSQDQAGGGYGYTF
size: .; D: TRBD2; J: TRBJ2-1; V: TRBV5-1; DNA: TGCGCCAGCAGCCTCGCGGGGGGGCCCGACAATGAGCAGTTCTTC; CDR3: CASSLAGGPDNEQFF
size: .; D: .; J: TRBJ2-7; V: TRBV6-2/TRBV6-3; DNA: TGTGCCAGCAGACCAACAGGGACCTCCTCCTACGAGCAGTACTTC; CDR3: CASRPTGTSSYEQYF
size: few; D: TRBD1; J: TRBJ1-6; V: TRBV6-6; DNA: TGTGCCAGCAGTTACTCCGGACAGGAAGGGAATAATTCACCCCTCCACTTT; CDR3: CASSYSGQEGNNSPLHF
size: .; D: .; J: TRBJ2-5; V: TRBV20-1; DNA: TGCAGTGCTAAACCCCAGTACTTC; CDR3: CSAKPQYF
size: .; D: .; J: TRBJ2-3; V: TRBV28; DNA: TGTGCCAGCAGTTTAGTCCAGGATATCACAGATACGCAGTATTTT; CDR3: CASSLVQDITDTQYF
size: .; D: .; J: TRBJ2-3; V: TRBV12-3/TRBV12-4; DNA: TGTGCCAGCAGTCCCGACAGGAGAAGCACAGATACGCAGTATTTT; CDR3: CASSPDRRSTDTQYF
size: once; D: .; J: TRBJ2-6; V: TRBV6-2/TRBV6-3; DNA: TGTGCCAGCAGTTTCAAGGTCACTGGGGCCAACGTCCTGACTTTC; CDR3: CASSFKVTGANVLTF
size: few; D: TRBD1; J: TRBJ1-2; V: TRBV7-2; DNA: TGTGCCAGCAGCTCACCAGACAGGGGAGTAGGGCTTAACTATGGCTACACCTTC; CDR3: CASSSPDRGVGLNYGYTF
size: .; D: .; J: TRBJ2-2; V: TRBV7-2; DNA: TGTGCCAGCAGCTTACGGTGGAACACCGGGGAGCTGTTTTTT; CDR3: CASSLRWNTGELFF
size: .; D: .; J: TRBJ2-6; V: TRBV7-9; DNA: TGTGCCAGCAGCGCCGACAGCTCTGGGGCCAACGTCCTGACTTTC; CDR3: CASSADSSGANVLTF
size: few; D: TRBD1; J: TRBJ2-5; V: TRBV4-1; DNA: TGCGCCAGCAGCCAAGATCTGGGGACAGGGCTGGAGACCCAGTACTTC; CDR3: CASSQDLGTGLETQYF
size: .; D: TRBD2; J: TRBJ2-5; V: TRBV4-3; DNA: TGCGCCAGCAGCCAAGATTTTGAGCGGGGGGGTGAGACCCAGTACTTC; CDR3: CASSQDFERGGETQYF
size: once; D: .; J: TRBJ2-3; V: TRBV10-2; DNA: TGCGCCAGCAGTGTAAAGAGAGGGACCCCAGATACGCAGTATTTT; CDR3: CASSVKRGTPDTQYF
size: few; D: .; J: TRBJ2-1; V: TRBV5-1; DNA: TGCGCCAGCCTTAATCCGGGGCAGGATTTGCAGTTCTTC; CDR3: CASLNPGQDLQFF
size: .; D: .; J: TRBJ2-1; V: TRBV4-1; DNA: TGCGCCAGCAGCCAAGAGAGCGGCGGGCCTCAAAGCAATGAGCAGTTCTTC; CDR3: CASSQESGGPQSNEQFF
size: .; D: .; J: TRBJ2-3; V: TRBV7-2; DNA: TGTGCCAGCATCTTAACCCGGGGTGGAGATACGCAGTATTTT; CDR3: CASILTRGGDTQYF
size: .; D: TRBD1; J: TRBJ2-7; V: TRBV20-1; DNA: TGCAGTGCCACCGACAGGGGACGTCACTCCTACGAGCAGTACTTC; CDR3: CSATDRGRHSYEQYF
size: .; D: TRBD1; J: TRBJ2-1; V: TRBV7-9; DNA: TGTGCCAGCAGCTTAAGTTCGGGACAGGGGAGGATCGATGAGCAGTTCTTC; CDR3: CASSLSSGQGRIDEQFF
size: .; D: .; J: TRBJ2-3; V: TRBV10-3; DNA: TGTGCCACGACGGGCGGGGGCACAGATACGCAGTATTTT; CDR3: CATTGGGTDTQYF
size: .; D: TRBD1; J: TRBJ2-7; V: TRBV12-3/TRBV12-4; DNA: TGTGCCAGCAGTTTCTCTACCGGGACAGGGGGTGTGGCGTACTTC; CDR3: CASSFSTGTGGVAYF
size: .; D: .; J: TRBJ2-2; V: TRBV27; DNA: TGTGCCAGCAGTTTATGGGAGTCCGGGGAGCTGTTTTTT; CDR3: CASSLWESGELFF
size: few; D: .; J: TRBJ2-7; V: TRBV6-5; DNA: TGTGCCAGCAGTTACTCCTATGGACAAGCCTACGAGCAGTACTTC; CDR3: CASSYSYGQAYEQYF
size: .; D: TRBD2; J: TRBJ2-5; V: TRBV25-1; DNA: TGTGCCAGCAGTGCCCCACCGGGACTAGCGGGAGAGGAGACCCAGTACTTC; CDR3: CASSAPPGLAGEETQYF
size: many; D: .; J: TRBJ2-1; V: TRBV4-1; DNA: TGCGCCAGCAGCCGGGAAGCTTGGAATGAGCAGTTCTTC; CDR3: CASSREAWNEQFF
size: .; D: .; J: TRBJ1-1; V: TRBV30; DNA: TGTGCCTGGAGCGCTAGGGGTAGGGCGAGAGACATTGAAGCTTTCTTT; CDR3: CAWSARGRARDIEAFF
size: many; D: .; J: TRBJ2-1; V: TRBV20-1; DNA: TGCAGTGTCAAGGGGAACCCCCCAAACAATGAGCAGTTCTTC; CDR3: CSVKGNPPNNEQFF
size: few; D: .; J: TRBJ2-3; V: TRBV20-1; DNA: TGCAGTGCTAGACTAGTTTCAGATACGCAGTATTTT; CDR3: CSARLVSDTQYF
size: .; D: .; J: TRBJ2-7; V: TRBV28; DNA: TGTGCCAGCAGTTTAACGGGATTCAAAGAGTCCCCCTACGAGCAGTACTTC; CDR3: CASSLTGFKESPYEQYF
size: .; D: TRBD1; J: TRBJ2-5; V: TRBV5-1; DNA: TGCGCCAGCAGGGCCGGGACAGGGGGCTTTGAGACCCAGTACTTC; CDR3: CASRAGTGGFETQYF
size: .; D: TRBD1; J: TRBJ2-5; V: TRBV6-5; DNA: TGTGCCAGCAGTTACTCCACAGGGGGCTTCGAGACCCAGTACTTC; CDR3: CASSYSTGGFETQYF
size: .; D: TRBD2; J: TRBJ2-7; V: TRBV7-2; DNA: TGTGCCAGCAGCGCCGACGGGAGGGGCGAGCAGTACTTC; CDR3: CASSADGRGEQYF
size: few; D: TRBD1; J: TRBJ2-7; V: TRBV9; DNA: TGTGCCAGCAGCGTAGGACAGGGGGAGGCCTACGAGCAGTACTTC; CDR3: CASSVGQGEAYEQYF